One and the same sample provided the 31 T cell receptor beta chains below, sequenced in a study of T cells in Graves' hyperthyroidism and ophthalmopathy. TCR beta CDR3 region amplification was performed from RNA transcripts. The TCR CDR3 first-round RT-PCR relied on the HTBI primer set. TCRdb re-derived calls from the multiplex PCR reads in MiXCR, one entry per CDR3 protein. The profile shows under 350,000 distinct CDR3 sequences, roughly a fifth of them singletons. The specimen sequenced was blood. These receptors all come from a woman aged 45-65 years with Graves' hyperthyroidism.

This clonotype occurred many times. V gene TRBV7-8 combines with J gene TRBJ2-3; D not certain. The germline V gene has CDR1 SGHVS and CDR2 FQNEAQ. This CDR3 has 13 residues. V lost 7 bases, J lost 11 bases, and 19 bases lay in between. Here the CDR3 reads CASKRHTESEQYF. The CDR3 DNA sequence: TGTGCCAGCAAGAGGCACACAGAGTCGGAGCAGTATTTT.

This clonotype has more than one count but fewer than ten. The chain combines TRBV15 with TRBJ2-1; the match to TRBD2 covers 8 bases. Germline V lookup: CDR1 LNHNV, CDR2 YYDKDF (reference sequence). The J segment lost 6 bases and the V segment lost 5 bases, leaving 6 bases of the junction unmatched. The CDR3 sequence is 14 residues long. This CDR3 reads CATSSGTRGNEQFF. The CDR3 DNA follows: TGTGCCACCAGCTCCGGGACTAGGGGCAATGAGCAGTTCTTC.

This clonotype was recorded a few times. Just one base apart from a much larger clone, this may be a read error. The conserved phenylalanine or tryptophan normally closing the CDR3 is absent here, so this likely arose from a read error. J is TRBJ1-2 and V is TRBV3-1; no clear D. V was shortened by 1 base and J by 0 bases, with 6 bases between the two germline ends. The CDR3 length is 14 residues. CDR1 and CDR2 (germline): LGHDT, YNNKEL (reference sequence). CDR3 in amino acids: CASSQGRANYGYTS. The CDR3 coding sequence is TGTGCCAGCAGCCAAGGACGAGCTAACTATGGCTACACCTCC.

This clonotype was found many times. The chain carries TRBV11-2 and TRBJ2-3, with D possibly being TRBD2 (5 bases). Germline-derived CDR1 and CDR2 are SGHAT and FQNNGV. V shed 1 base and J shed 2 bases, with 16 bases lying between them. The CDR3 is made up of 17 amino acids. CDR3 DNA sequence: TGTGCCAGCAGCTTAGGCCCTCTGGCGGGCCTCACAGATACGCAGTATTTT. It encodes CASSLGPLAGLTDTQYF.

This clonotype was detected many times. This CDR3 is CASSLVGQVQETQYF. The CDR3 DNA sequence: TGTGCCAGCAGCTTAGTTGGTCAGGTCCAAGAGACCCAGTACTTC. The chain combines TRBV7-8 with TRBJ2-5; no definite D call. V was clipped by 1 base and J by 1 base, with 10 bases between them. Looked up from germline, CDR1 is SGHVS and CDR2 is FQNEAQ. This CDR3 has 15 residues.

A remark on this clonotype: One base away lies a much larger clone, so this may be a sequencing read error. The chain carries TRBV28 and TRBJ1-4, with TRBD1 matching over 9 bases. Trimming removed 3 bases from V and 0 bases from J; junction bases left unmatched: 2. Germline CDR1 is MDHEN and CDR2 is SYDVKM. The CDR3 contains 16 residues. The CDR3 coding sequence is TGTGCCAGCAGTTTCCGACAGGGGGCAACTAATGAAAAACTGTTTTTT. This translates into CASSFRQGATNEKLFF.

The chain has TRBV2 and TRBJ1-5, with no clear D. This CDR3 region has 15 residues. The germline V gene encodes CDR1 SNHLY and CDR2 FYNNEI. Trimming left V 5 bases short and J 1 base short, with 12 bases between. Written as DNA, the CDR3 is TGTGCCAGCAGTTTTCGTCTGGGGAGCAATCAGCCCCAGCATTTT. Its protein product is CASSFRLGSNQPQHF.

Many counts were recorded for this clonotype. DNA for the CDR3: TGTGCCAGCAGTGAAGGGCAGATTCAGGAAGCTTTCTTT. It is translated as CASSEGQIQEAFF. The V and J genes are TRBV2 and TRBJ1-1, with D uncertain. Germline-derived CDR1 and CDR2 are SNHLY and FYNNEI. The CDR3 sequence is 13 residues long. The V end was cut by 1 base, the J end by 8 bases, with 11 bases between. The full variable domain, in which reference TRBV2 and TRBJ1-1 provide the parts outside the CDR3, is EPEVTQTPSHQVTQMGQEVILRCVPISNHLYFYWYRQILGQKVEFLVSFYNNEISEKSEIFDDQFSVERPDGSNFTLKIRSTKLEDSAMYFCASSEGQIQEAFFGQGTRLTVV.

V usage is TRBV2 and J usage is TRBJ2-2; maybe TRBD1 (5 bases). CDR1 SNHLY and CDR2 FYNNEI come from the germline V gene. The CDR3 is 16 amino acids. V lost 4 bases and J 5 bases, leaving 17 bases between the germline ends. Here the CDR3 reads CASSVNPGPGTGELFF. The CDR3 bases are TGTGCCAGCAGTGTGAATCCGGGCCCAGGGACCGGGGAGCTGTTTTTT.

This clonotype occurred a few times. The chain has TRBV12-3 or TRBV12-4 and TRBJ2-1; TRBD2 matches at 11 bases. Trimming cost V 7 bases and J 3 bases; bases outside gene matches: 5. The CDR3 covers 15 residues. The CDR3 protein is CASTLAGGLYNEQFF. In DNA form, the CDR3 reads TGTGCCAGCACCCTAGCGGGAGGTCTCTACAATGAGCAGTTCTTC.

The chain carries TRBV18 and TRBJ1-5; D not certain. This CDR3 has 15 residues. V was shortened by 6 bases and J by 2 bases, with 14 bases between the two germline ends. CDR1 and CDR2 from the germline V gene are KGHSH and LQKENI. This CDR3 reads CASSGLLGGNQPQHF. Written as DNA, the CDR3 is TGTGCCAGCTCCGGACTGTTAGGAGGCAATCAGCCCCAGCATTTT.

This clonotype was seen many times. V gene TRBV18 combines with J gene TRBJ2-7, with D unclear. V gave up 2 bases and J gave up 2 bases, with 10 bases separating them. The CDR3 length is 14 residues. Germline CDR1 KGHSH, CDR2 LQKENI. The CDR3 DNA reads TGTGCCAGCTCACCAATAGACGGAACCTACGAGCAGTACTTC. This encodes CASSPIDGTYEQYF.

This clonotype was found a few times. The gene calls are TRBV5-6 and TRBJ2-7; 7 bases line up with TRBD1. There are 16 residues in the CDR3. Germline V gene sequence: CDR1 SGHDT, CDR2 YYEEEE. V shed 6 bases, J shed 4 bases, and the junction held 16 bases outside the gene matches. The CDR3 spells CASIRGWGPGRYEQYF. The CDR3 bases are TGTGCCAGCATCAGGGGGTGGGGACCGGGTCGTTACGAGCAGTACTTC.

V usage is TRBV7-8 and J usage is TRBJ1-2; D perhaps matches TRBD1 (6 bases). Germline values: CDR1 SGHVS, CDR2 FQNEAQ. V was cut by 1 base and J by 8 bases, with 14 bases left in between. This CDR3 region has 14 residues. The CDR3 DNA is TGTGCCAGCAGCTTAGGGGGGGCAGGCCAAGGCTACACCTTC. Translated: CASSLGGAGQGYTF.

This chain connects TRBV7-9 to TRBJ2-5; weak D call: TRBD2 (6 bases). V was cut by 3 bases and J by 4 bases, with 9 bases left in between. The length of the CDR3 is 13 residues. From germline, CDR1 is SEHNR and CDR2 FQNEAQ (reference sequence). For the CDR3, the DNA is TGTGCCAGCAGCTTCGGTAGCGGAGAGACCCAGTACTTC. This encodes CASSFGSGETQYF.

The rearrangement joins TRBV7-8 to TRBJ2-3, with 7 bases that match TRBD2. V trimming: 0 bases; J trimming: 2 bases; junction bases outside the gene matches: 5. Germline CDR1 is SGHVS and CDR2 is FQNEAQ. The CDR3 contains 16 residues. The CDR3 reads CASSLASGALTDTQYF. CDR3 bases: TGTGCCAGCAGCTTAGCCAGCGGGGCCCTCACAGATACGCAGTATTTT.

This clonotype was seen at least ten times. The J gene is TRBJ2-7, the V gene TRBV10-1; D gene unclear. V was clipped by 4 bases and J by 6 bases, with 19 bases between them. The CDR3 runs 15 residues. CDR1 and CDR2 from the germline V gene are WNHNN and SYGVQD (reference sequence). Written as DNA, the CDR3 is TGCGCCAGCAGTGTGGGTGGCGGCAACCTGGGCGAGCAGTACTTC. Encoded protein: CASSVGGGNLGEQYF.

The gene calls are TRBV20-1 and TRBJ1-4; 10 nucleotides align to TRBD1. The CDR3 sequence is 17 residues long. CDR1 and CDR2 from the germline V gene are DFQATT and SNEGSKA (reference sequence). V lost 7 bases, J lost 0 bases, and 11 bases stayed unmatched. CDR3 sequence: CSGKGQGNIATNEKLFF. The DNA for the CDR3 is TGCAGTGGCAAGGGACAGGGGAATATCGCAACTAATGAAAAACTGTTTTTT.

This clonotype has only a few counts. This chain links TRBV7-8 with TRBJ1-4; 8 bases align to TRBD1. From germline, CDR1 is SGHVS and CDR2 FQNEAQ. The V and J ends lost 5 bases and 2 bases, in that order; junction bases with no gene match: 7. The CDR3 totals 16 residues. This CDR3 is CASSAAGGRTNEKLFF. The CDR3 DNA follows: TGTGCCAGCAGCGCCGCAGGGGGCAGGACTAATGAAAAACTGTTTTTT.

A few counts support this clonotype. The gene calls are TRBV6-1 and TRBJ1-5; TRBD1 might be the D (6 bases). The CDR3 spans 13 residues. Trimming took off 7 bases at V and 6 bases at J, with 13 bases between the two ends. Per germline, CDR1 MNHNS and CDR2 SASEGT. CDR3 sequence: CASIEQGGQPQHF. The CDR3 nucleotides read TGTGCCAGCATAGAACAGGGCGGTCAGCCCCAGCATTTT.

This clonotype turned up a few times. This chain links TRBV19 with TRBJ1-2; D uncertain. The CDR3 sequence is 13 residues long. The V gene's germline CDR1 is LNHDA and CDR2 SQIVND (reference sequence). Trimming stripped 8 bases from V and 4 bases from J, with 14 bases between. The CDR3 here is CASADGPVYGYTF. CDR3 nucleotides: TGTGCCAGTGCGGACGGTCCCGTCTATGGCTACACCTTC.

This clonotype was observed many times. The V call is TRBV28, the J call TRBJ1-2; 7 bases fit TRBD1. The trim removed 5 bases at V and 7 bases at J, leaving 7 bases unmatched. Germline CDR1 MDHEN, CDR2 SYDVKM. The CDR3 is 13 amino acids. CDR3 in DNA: TGTGCCAGCAGTCTTGGGACAGAGGGTGGCTACACCTTC. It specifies CASSLGTEGGYTF.

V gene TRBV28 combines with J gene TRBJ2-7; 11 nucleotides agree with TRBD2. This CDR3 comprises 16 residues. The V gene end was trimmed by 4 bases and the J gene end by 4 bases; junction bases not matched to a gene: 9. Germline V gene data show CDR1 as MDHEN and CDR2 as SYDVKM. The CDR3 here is CASSSIAGGLWYEQYF. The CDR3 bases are TGTGCCAGCAGTTCAATAGCGGGAGGGCTGTGGTACGAGCAGTACTTC.

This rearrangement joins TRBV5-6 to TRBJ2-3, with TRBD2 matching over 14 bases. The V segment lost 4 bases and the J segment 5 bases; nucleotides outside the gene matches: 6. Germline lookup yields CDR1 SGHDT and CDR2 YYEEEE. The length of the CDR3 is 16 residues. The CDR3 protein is CASSQRLAGGEDTQYF. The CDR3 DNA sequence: TGTGCCAGCAGCCAAAGACTAGCGGGAGGGGAAGATACGCAGTATTTT.

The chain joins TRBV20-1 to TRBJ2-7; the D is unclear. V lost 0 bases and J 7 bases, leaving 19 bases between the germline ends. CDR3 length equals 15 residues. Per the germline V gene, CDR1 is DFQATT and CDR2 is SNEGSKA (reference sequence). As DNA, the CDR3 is TGCAGTGCTAGAGAACCGGGTCCCAGATCCGGGGAGCAGTACTTC. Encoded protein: CSAREPGPRSGEQYF.

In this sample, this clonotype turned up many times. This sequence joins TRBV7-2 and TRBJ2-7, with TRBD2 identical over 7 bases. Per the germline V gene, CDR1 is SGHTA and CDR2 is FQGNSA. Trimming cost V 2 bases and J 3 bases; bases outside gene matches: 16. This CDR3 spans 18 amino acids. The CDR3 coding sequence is TGTGCCAGCAGCTTACGGGGGGAAATTGGAGTTGTCGACTACGAGCAGTACTTC. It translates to CASSLRGEIGVVDYEQYF. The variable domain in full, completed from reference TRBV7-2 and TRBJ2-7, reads GAGVSQSPSNKVTEKGKDVELRCDPISGHTALYWYRQSLGQGLEFLIYFQGNSAPDKSGLPSDRFSAERTGGSVSTLTIQRTQQEDSAVYLCASSLRGEIGVVDYEQYFGPGTRLTVT.

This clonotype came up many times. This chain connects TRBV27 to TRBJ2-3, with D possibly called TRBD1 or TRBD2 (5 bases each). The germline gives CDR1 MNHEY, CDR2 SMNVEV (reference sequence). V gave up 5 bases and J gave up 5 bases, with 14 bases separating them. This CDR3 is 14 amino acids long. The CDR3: CASSIRDGGDTQYF. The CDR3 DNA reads TGTGCCAGCAGTATCCGGGACGGCGGAGATACGCAGTATTTT.

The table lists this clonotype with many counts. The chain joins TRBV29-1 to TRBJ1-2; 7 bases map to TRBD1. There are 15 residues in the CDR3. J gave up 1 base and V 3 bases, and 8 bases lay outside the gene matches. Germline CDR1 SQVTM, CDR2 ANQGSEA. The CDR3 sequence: CSVDSLAGGNYGYTF. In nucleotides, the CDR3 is TGCAGCGTTGATTCGTTGGCAGGGGGTAACTATGGCTACACCTTC.

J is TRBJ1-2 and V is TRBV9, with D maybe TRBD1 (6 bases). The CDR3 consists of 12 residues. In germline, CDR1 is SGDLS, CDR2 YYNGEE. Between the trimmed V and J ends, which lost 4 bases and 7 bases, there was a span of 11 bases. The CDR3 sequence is CASSSTQGGYTF. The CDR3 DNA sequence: TGTGCCAGCAGCTCCACACAGGGTGGCTACACCTTC.

The DNA of the CDR3 is TGTGCCTGGAGTGGGACAGCAACTAATGAAAAACTGTTTTTT. Amino acid sequence: CAWSGTATNEKLFF. The gene calls are TRBV30 and TRBJ1-4; D is possibly TRBD1 (6 bases). CDR3 length: 14 residues. Germline V gene data show CDR1 as GTSNPN and CDR2 as SVGIG (reference sequence). Trimming removed 1 base from V and 0 bases from J, with 6 bases in between.

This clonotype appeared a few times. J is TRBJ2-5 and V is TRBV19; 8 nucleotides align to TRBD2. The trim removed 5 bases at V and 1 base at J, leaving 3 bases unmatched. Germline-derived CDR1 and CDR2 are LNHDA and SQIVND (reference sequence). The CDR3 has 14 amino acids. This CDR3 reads CASSSGLAQETQYF. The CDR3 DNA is TGTGCCAGTAGTTCTGGACTAGCCCAAGAGACCCAGTACTTC.